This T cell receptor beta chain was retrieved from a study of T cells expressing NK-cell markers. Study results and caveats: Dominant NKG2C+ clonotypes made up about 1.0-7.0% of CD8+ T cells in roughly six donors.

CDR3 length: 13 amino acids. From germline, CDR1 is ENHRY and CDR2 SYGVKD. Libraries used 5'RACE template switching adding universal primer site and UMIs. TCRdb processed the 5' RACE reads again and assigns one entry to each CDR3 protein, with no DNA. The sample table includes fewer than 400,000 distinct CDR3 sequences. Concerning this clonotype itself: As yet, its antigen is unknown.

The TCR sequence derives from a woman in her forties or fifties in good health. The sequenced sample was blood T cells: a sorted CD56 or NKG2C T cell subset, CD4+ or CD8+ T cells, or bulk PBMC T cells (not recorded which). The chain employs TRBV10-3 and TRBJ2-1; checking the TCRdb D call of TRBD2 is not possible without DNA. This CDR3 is CAVLGAGAGEQFF.